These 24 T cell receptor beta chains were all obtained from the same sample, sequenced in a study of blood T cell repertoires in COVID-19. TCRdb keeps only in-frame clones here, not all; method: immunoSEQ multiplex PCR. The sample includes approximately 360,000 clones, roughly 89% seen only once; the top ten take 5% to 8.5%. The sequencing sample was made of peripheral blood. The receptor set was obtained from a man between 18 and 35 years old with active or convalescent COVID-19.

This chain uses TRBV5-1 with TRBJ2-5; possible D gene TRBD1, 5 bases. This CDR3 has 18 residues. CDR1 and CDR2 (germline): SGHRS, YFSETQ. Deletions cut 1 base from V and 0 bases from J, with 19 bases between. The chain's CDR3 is CASSLRPRGQGYQETQYF. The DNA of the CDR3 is TGCGCCAGCAGCTTGAGGCCCCGCGGACAAGGCTACCAAGAGACCCAGTACTTC.

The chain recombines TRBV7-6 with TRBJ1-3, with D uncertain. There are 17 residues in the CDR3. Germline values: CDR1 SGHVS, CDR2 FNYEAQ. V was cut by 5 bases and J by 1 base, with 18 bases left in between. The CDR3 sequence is CASSRTPTSGSGNTIYF. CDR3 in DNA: TGTGCCAGCAGCCGCACTCCGACTTCCGGTTCTGGAAACACCATATATTTT.

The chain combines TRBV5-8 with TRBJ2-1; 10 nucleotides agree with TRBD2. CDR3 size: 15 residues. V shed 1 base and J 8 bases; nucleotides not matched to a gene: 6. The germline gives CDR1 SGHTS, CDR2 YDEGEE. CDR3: CASSLTQRGGHEQFF. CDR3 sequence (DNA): TGTGCCAGCAGCTTGACCCAGCGGGGGGGCCATGAGCAGTTCTTC.

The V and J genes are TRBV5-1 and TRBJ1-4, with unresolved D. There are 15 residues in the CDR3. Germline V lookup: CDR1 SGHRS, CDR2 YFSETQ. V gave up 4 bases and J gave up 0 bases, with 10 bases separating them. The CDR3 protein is CASSTTRATNEKLFF. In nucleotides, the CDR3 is TGCGCCAGCAGCACGACACGAGCAACTAATGAAAAACTGTTTTTT.

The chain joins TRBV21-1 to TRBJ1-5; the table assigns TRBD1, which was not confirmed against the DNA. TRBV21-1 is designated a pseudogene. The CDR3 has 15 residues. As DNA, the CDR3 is TGTGCCAGCAGCATGGGGGCGGATAGCAATCAGCCCCAGCATTTT. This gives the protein CASSMGADSNQPQHF.

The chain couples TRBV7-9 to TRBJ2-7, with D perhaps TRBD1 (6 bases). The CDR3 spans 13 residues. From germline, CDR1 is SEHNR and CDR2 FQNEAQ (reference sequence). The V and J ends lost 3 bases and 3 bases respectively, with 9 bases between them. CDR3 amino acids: CASSFGQLYEQYF. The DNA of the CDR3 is TGTGCCAGCAGCTTCGGACAGCTCTACGAGCAGTACTTC.

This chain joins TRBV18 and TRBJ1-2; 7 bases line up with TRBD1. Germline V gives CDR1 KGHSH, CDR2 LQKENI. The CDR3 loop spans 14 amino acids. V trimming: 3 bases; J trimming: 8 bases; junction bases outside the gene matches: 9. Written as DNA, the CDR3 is TGTGCCAGCTCACCCAGCGACAGGGTCTTGGGCTACACCTTC. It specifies CASSPSDRVLGYTF.

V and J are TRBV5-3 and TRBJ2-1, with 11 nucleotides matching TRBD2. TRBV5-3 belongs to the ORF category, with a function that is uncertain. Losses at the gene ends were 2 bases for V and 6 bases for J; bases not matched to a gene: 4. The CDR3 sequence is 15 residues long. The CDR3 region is CARSLLAGELNEQFF. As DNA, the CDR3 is TGTGCCAGAAGCTTACTAGCGGGGGAGCTCAATGAGCAGTTCTTC.

CDR3 DNA: TGTGCCAGTAGTAGGAGACAGGGCGCGTATAGCAATCAGCCCCAGCATTTT. Translated: CASSRRQGAYSNQPQHF. The chain has TRBV19 and TRBJ1-5; 7 bases align to TRBD1. The trim removed 4 bases at V and 0 bases at J, leaving 9 bases unmatched. Germline-derived CDR1 and CDR2 are LNHDA and SQIVND (reference sequence). The length of the CDR3 is 17 residues. Full variable domain (rest looked up from reference TRBV19 and TRBJ1-5): DGGITQSPKYLFRKEGQNVTLSCEQNLNHDAMYWYRQDPGQGLRLIYYSQIVNDFQKGDIAEGYSVSREKKESFPLTVTSAQKNPTAFYLCASSRRQGAYSNQPQHFGDGTRLSIL.

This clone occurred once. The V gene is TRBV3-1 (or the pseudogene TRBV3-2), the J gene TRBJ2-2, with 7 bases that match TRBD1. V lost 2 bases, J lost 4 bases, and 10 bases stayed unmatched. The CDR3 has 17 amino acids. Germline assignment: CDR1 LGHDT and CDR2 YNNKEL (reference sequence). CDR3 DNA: TGTGCCAGCAGCCAAACCCTACCGGGGACAGCCACCGGGGAGCTGTTTTTT. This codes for CASSQTLPGTATGELFF.

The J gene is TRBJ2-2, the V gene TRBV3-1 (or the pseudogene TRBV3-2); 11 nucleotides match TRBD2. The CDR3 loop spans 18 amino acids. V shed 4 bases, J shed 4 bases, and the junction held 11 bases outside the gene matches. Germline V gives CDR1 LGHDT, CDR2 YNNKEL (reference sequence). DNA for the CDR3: TGTGCCAGCAGCCGTACGACTAGCGGGGTATCGGGCACCGGGGAGCTGTTTTTT. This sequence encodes CASSRTTSGVSGTGELFF.

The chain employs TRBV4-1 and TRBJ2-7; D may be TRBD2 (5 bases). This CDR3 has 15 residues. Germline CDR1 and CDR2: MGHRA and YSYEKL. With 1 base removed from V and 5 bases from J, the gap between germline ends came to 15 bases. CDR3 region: CASSQGPGSRDEQYF. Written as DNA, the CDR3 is TGCGCCAGCAGCCAAGGTCCGGGGAGTCGGGACGAGCAGTACTTC.

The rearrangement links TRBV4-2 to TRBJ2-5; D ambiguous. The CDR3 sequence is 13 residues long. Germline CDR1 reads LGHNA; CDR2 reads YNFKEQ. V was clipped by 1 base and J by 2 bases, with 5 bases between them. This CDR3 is CASSQGRQETQYF. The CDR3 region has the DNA TGTGCCAGCAGCCAAGGTCGGCAAGAGACCCAGTACTTC.

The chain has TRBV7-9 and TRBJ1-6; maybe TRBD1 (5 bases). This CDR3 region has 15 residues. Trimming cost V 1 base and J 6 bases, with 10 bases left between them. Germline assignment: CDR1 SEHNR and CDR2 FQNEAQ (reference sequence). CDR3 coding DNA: TGTGCCAGCAGCTTAGTAACGACAGTTAATTCACCCCTCCACTTT. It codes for CASSLVTTVNSPLHF.

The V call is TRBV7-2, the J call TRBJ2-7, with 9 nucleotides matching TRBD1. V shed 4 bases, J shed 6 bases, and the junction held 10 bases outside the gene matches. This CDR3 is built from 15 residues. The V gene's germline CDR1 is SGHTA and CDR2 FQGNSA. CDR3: CASSYAGTGSPEQYF. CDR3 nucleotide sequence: TGTGCCAGCAGCTACGCCGGGACAGGGAGTCCCGAGCAGTACTTC.

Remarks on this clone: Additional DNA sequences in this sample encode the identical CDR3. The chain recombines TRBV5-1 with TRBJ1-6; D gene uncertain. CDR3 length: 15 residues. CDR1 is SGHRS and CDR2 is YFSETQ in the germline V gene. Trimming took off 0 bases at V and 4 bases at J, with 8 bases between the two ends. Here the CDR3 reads CASSLGQAYNSPLHF. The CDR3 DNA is TGCGCCAGCAGCTTGGGGCAGGCTTATAATTCACCCCTCCACTTT.

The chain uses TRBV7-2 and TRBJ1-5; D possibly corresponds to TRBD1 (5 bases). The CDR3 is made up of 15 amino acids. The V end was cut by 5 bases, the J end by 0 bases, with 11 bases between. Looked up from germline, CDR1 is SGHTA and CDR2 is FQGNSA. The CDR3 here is CASSPDRNSNQPQHF. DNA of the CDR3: TGTGCCAGCAGCCCCGACAGAAATAGCAATCAGCCCCAGCATTTT. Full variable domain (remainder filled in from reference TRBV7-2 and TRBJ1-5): GAGVSQSPSNKVTEKGKDVELRCDPISGHTALYWYRQSLGQGLEFLIYFQGNSAPDKSGLPSDRFSAERTGGSVSTLTIQRTQQEDSAVYLCASSPDRNSNQPQHFGDGTRLSIL.

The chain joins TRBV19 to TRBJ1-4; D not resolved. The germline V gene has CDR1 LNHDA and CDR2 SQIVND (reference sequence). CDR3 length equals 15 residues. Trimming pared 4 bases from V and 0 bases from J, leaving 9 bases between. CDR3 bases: TGTGCCAGTAGTAGACCCGGGGCAACTAATGAAAAACTGTTTTTT. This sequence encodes CASSRPGATNEKLFF.

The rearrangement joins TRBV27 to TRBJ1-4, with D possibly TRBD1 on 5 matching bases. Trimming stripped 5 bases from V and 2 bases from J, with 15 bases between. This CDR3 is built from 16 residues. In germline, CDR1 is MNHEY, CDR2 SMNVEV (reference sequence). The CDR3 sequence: CASSPWGGGTNEKLFF. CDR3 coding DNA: TGTGCCAGCAGTCCCTGGGGGGGAGGGACTAATGAAAAACTGTTTTTT.

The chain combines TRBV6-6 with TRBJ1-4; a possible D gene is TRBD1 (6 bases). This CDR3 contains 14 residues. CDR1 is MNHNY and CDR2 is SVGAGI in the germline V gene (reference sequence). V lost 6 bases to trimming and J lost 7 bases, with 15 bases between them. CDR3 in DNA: TGTGCCAGCAGAGTTAGGGGGTTTCTTGAAAAACTGTTTTTT. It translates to CASRVRGFLEKLFF.

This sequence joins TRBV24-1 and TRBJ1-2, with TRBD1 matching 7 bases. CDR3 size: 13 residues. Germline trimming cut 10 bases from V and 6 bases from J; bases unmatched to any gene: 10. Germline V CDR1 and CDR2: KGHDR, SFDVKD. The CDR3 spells CATRQGGGDGYTF. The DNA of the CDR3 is TGTGCCACTAGACAGGGAGGAGGCGATGGCTACACCTTC.

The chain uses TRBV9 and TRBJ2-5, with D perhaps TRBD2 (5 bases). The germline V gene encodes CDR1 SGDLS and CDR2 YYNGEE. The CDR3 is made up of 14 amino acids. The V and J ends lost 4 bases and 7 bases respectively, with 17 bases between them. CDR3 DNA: TGTGCCAGCAGCCCTGGACTGGAGCGATCGACCCAGTACTTC. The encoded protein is CASSPGLERSTQYF.

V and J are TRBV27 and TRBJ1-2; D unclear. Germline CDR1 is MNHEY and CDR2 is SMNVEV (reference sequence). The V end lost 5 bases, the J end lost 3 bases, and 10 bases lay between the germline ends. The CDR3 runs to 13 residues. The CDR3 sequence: CASSPEADYGYTF. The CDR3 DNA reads TGTGCCAGCAGTCCCGAGGCGGACTATGGCTACACCTTC.

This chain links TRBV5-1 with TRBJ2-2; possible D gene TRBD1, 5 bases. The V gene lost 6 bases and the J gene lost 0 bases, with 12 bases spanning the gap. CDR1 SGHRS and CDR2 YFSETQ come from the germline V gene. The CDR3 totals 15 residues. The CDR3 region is CASIKDSPNTGELFF. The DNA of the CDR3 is TGCGCCAGCATAAAAGACAGCCCGAACACCGGGGAGCTGTTTTTT.